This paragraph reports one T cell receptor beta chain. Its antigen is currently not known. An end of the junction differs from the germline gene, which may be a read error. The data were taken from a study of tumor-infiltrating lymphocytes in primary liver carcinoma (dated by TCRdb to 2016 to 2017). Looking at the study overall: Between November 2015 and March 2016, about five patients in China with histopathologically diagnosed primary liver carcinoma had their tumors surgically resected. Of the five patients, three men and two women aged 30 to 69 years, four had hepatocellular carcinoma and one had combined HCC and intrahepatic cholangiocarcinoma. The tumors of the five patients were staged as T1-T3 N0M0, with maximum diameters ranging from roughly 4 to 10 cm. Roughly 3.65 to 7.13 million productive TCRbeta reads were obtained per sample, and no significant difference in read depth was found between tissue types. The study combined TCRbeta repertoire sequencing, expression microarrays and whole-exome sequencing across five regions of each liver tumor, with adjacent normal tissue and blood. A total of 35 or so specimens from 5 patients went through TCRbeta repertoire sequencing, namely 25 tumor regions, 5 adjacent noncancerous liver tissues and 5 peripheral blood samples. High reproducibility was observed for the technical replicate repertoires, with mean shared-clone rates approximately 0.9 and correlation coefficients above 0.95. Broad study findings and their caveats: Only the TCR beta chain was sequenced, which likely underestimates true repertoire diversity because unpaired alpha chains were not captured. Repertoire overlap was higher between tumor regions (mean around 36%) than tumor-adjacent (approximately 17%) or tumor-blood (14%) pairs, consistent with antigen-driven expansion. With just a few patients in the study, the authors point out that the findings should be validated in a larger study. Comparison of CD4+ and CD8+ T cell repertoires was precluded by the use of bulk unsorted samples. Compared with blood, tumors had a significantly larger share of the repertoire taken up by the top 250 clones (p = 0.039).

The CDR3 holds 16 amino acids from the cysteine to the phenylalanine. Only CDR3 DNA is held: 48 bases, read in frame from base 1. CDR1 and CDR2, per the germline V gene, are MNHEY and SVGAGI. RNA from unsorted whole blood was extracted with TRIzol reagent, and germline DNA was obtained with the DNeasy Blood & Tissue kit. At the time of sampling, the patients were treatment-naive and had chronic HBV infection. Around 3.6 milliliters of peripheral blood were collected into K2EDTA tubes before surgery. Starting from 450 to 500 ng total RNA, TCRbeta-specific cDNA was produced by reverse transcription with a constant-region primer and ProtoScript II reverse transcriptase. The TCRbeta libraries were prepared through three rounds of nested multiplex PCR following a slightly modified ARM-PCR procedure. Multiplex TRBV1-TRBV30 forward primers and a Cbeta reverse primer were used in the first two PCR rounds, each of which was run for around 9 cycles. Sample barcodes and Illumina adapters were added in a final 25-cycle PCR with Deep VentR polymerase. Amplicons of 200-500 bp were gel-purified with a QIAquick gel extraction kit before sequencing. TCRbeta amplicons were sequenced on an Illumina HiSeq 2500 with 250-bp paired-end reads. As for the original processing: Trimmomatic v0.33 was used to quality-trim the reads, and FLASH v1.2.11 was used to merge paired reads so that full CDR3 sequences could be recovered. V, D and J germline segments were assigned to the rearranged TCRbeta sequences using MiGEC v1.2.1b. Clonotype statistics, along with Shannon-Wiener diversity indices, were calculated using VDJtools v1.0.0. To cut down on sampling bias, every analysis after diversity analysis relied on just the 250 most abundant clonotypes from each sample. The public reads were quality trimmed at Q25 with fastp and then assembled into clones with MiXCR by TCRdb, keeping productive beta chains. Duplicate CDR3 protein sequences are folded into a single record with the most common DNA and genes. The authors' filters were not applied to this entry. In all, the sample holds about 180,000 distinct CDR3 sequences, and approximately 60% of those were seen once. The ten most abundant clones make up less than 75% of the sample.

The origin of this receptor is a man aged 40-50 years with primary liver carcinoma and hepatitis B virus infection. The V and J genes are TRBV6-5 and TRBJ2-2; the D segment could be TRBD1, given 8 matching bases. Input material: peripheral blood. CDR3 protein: CASRPTGGANTGGLFF. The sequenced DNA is TGTGCCAGCAGACCCACAGGGGGGGCGAACACCGGGGGGCTGTTTTTT.